These 26 T cell receptor beta chains originate from one sample sequenced in a study of blood T cell repertoires in COVID-19. The repertoire was sequenced with immunoSEQ multiplex PCR; TCRdb's copy has only in-frame clones and lacks some. The sample lists around 310,000 clones; roughly 91% were seen once. The sequencing input was PBMCs or T cells enriched from blood (not recorded which). All receptors derive from a woman aged 25 to 39 who had recovered from COVID-19.

The J gene is TRBJ1-1, the V gene TRBV11-1; D may be TRBD1 (6 bases). The CDR3 is 13 residues long. Looked up from germline, CDR1 is SGHAT and CDR2 is FQDESV (reference sequence). The germline V and J ends were trimmed by 5 bases and 1 base, with 8 bases remaining between them. The CDR3 nucleotides read TGTGCCAGCAGCCGGACAGAGAACACTGAAGCTTTCTTT. Translating gives CASSRTENTEAFF.

CDR3 region: CASSLWGEGTQYF. The CDR3, as DNA: TGTGCCAGCAGTTTATGGGGGGAGGGTACGCAGTATTTT. The gene calls are TRBV28 and TRBJ2-3, with 7 positions matching TRBD2. V was clipped by 0 bases and J by 8 bases; unmatched bases: 2. Germline V gene lookup returns CDR1 MDHEN and CDR2 SYDVKM. This CDR3 is built from 13 residues.

The CDR3 reads CATYGQLYNEQFF. In DNA form, the CDR3 reads TGTGCCACCTATGGACAGCTCTACAATGAGCAGTTCTTC. This chain uses TRBV19 with TRBJ2-1; TRBD1 is a possible D gene (6 bases). Looked up from germline, CDR1 is LNHDA and CDR2 is SQIVND (reference sequence). V gave up 10 bases and J gave up 3 bases, with 13 bases separating them. This CDR3 contains 13 residues. Complete variable domain (other parts from reference TRBV19 and TRBJ2-1): DGGITQSPKYLFRKEGQNVTLSCEQNLNHDAMYWYRQDPGQGLRLIYYSQIVNDFQKGDIAEGYSVSREKKESFPLTVTSAQKNPTAFYLCATYGQLYNEQFFGPGTRLTVL.

The rearrangement joins TRBV30 to TRBJ1-2, with a possible D match to TRBD1 (6 bases). V dropped 1 base and J dropped 7 bases, with 19 bases sitting between them. The CDR3 contains 15 residues. Germline CDR1 GTSNPN, CDR2 SVGIG (reference sequence). CDR3 sequence: CAWSGGTPGVGGYTF. The CDR3 DNA is TGTGCCTGGAGTGGAGGGACACCCGGAGTGGGTGGCTACACCTTC.

The chain couples TRBV27 to TRBJ1-6; 7 nucleotides line up with TRBD1. CDR1 is MNHEY and CDR2 is SMNVEV in the germline V gene (reference sequence). Trimming took 1 base from V and 5 from J; bases not matched to a gene: 5. CDR3 size: 16 residues. CDR3 DNA sequence: TGTGCCAGCAGTTTATTGACAGGGAGTCATAATTCACCCCTCCACTTT. This codes for CASSLLTGSHNSPLHF.

The chain links TRBV6-5 to TRBJ2-7; 7 positions agree with TRBD2. CDR3 length: 15 residues. Germline CDR1 reads MNHEY; CDR2 reads SVGAGI. With 0 bases clipped from V and 5 bases from J, the junction kept 7 bases outside the gene matches. The CDR3 spells CASSYSAGAPHEQYF. CDR3 coding DNA: TGTGCCAGCAGTTACTCTGCGGGAGCCCCCCACGAGCAGTACTTC.

V and J are TRBV7-2 and TRBJ1-5; 8 positions match TRBD1. The CDR3 consists of 16 residues. Germline V lookup: CDR1 SGHTA, CDR2 FQGNSA. V shed 2 bases, J shed 3 bases, and the junction held 6 bases outside the gene matches. CDR3 residues: CASSLQGQGNNQPQHF. CDR3 bases: TGTGCCAGCAGCTTACAAGGACAGGGAAACAATCAGCCCCAGCATTTT.

The V call is TRBV4-1, the J call TRBJ2-2; unclear D gene. The CDR3 has 14 residues. Germline V gene sequence: CDR1 MGHRA, CDR2 YSYEKL. V lost 2 bases and J lost 6, with 10 bases in between. CDR3 DNA: TGCGCCAGCAGCCAACCGCGAGCCCCCGGGGAGCTGTTTTTT. This gives the protein CASSQPRAPGELFF.

The J gene is TRBJ1-1, the V gene TRBV11-2; TRBD1 might be the D (6 bases). CDR3 size: 16 residues. The germline V gene has CDR1 SGHAT and CDR2 FQNNGV. V was pared by 3 bases and J by 0 bases, with 14 bases between. In DNA form, the CDR3 reads TGTGCCAGCAGCTTGGGACAAGCCCGGATGAACACTGAAGCTTTCTTT. Amino acid sequence: CASSLGQARMNTEAFF. Full variable domain (missing parts from reference TRBV11-2 and TRBJ1-1): EAGVAQSPRYKIIEKRQSVAFWCNPISGHATLYWYQQILGQGPKLLIQFQNNGVVDDSQLPKDRFSAERLKGVDSTLKIQPAKLEDSAVYLCASSLGQARMNTEAFFGQGTRLTVV.

This chain uses TRBV9 with TRBJ2-1, with D tentatively TRBD2 (5 bases). From germline, CDR1 is SGDLS and CDR2 YYNGEE. Deletions cut 5 bases from V and 2 bases from J, with 26 bases between. The CDR3 sequence is 19 residues long. CDR3 in amino acids: CASSQAELFWESPYNEQFF. CDR3 DNA sequence: TGTGCCAGCAGTCAAGCAGAGTTATTTTGGGAGAGCCCCTACAATGAGCAGTTCTTC.

The genes are TRBV3-1 (or the pseudogene TRBV3-2) and TRBJ2-7; TRBD1 agrees at 7 bases. CDR1 and CDR2 (germline): LGHDT, YNNKEL (reference sequence). The CDR3 extends over 15 amino acids. The J segment lost 4 bases and the V segment lost 3 bases, leaving 9 bases of the junction unmatched. The CDR3 DNA reads TGTGCCAGCAGCCAGGCAGGGGGTAGCGTGTACGAGCAGTACTTC. Protein: CASSQAGGSVYEQYF.

The rearrangement uses TRBV6-5 and TRBJ1-1; maybe TRBD1 (6 bases). The CDR3 length is 15 residues. The germline V gene encodes CDR1 MNHEY and CDR2 SVGAGI. The V gene lost 6 bases and the J gene lost 1 base, with 15 bases spanning the gap. The CDR3 bases are TGTGCCAGCAGACTCCCCACAGGGAAGAACACTGAAGCTTTCTTT. Its translation: CASRLPTGKNTEAFF.

This sequence joins TRBV27 and TRBJ2-7; D might be TRBD1 (5 bases). The CDR3 has 15 amino acids. Germline lookup yields CDR1 MNHEY and CDR2 SMNVEV (reference sequence). V lost 2 bases and J lost 5, with 16 bases in between. CDR3 sequence reads: CASSLNAAVQDEQYF. The CDR3 coding sequence is TGTGCCAGCAGTTTAAACGCGGCAGTACAGGACGAGCAGTACTTC.

The chain links TRBV19 to TRBJ2-1; 12 nucleotides line up with TRBD2. Germline values: CDR1 LNHDA, CDR2 SQIVND (reference sequence). The CDR3 spans 15 residues. V was clipped by 9 bases and J by 3 bases; unmatched bases: 6. CDR3 DNA sequence: TGTGCCAGCAGCACTAGCGGGAGGTTCTACAATGAGCAGTTCTTC. As protein: CASSTSGRFYNEQFF.

The rearrangement uses TRBV15 and TRBJ1-5; no clear D gene. Germline CDR1 reads LNHNV; CDR2 reads YYDKDF (reference sequence). The CDR3 spans 14 residues. The V and J ends lost 1 base and 3 bases respectively, with 7 bases between them. Here the CDR3 DNA reads TGTGCCACCAGCAGAGGACTAACCAATCAGCCCCAGCATTTT. Protein product: CATSRGLTNQPQHF.

V is TRBV7-9 and J is TRBJ2-3; perhaps TRBD1 as D (6 bases). Germline V gene lookup returns CDR1 SEHNR and CDR2 FQNEAQ (reference sequence). V was trimmed by 11 bases and J by 6 bases, leaving 18 bases between them. This CDR3 has 13 amino acids. Here the CDR3 DNA reads TGTGCCGGGGGCGGACAGTACCCCGATACGCAGTATTTT. Translation gives CAGGGQYPDTQYF.

J is TRBJ1-2 and V is TRBV6-5; D gene ambiguous. From germline, CDR1 is MNHEY and CDR2 SVGAGI. With 6 bases removed from V and 2 bases from J, the gap between germline ends came to 16 bases. The CDR3 has 15 residues. CDR3 DNA: TGTGCCAGCAGCTGGGTGGAGCCTATAAACTATGGCTACACCTTC. Its translation: CASSWVEPINYGYTF.

The chain carries TRBV7-6 and TRBJ1-1; D possibly corresponds to TRBD1 (5 bases). Germline V gene data show CDR1 as SGHVS and CDR2 as FNYEAQ. V was pared by 0 bases and J by 4 bases, with 9 bases between. The CDR3 is made up of 14 amino acids. The CDR3 DNA reads as TGTGCCAGCAGCTTAGCGGCGGGGGGCACTGAAGCTTTCTTT. This codes for CASSLAAGGTEAFF.

The rearrangement uses TRBV11-3 and TRBJ2-1; 12 bases are shared with TRBD2. Germline CDR1 reads SGHNT; CDR2 reads YENEEA. V trimming: 5 bases; J trimming: 0 bases; junction bases outside the gene matches: 11. The CDR3 consists of 19 residues. Here the CDR3 DNA reads TGTGCCAGCAGCCCGAGGGCTAGCGGGAGGGGGAGCTCCTACAATGAGCAGTTCTTC. Its protein product is CASSPRASGRGSSYNEQFF.

V is TRBV6-6 and J is TRBJ2-7, with D possibly being TRBD2 (5 bases). The CDR3 covers 14 residues. Germline assignment: CDR1 MNHNY and CDR2 SVGAGI (reference sequence). V lost 11 bases and J lost 0, with 17 bases in between. CDR3 region: CAVMGGPYSYEQYF. CDR3 bases: TGTGCCGTCATGGGCGGGCCATACTCCTACGAGCAGTACTTC.

To note about this clone: At one of its ends the junction is not consistent with the germline gene, which may arise from a read error. DNA of the CDR3: TGTGCCAGCCCTGGACCAGGGCACTTC. Residues: CASPGPGHF. V is TRBV28 and J is TRBJ2-7; D is possibly TRBD1 (5 bases). Germline CDR1 is MDHEN and CDR2 is SYDVKM. The CDR3 spans 9 residues.

The chain joins TRBV12-3 or TRBV12-4 to TRBJ2-1; D ambiguous. Trimming removed 2 bases at V and 5 bases at J, with 4 bases between. CDR3 size: 12 residues. The CDR3 DNA follows: TGTGCCAGCAGTTTATTAGACAATGAGCAGTTCTTC. This translates into CASSLLDNEQFF.

V is TRBV7-3 and J is TRBJ1-1; 9 nucleotides align to TRBD1. The V gene end was trimmed by 5 bases and the J gene end by 4 bases; junction bases not matched to a gene: 11. The CDR3 sequence is 16 residues long. From germline, CDR1 is SGHTA and CDR2 FQGTGA. Here the CDR3 reads CASSPQGQGFSTEAFF. The CDR3, as DNA: TGTGCCAGCAGCCCCCAGGGACAGGGTTTTAGCACTGAAGCTTTCTTT.

The chain carries TRBV11-1 and TRBJ2-7, with D maybe TRBD1 (5 bases). The CDR3 totals 14 residues. Trimming cost V 4 bases and J 3 bases, with 13 bases left between them. Germline V lookup: CDR1 SGHAT, CDR2 FQDESV (reference sequence). The DNA for the CDR3 is TGTGCCAGCAGCTATTCAGGGAACATCTACGAGCAGTACTTC. This translates into CASSYSGNIYEQYF.

The CDR3 bases are TGTGCCAGCTCAGCCCGACCGGGACAGGATACAGATACGCAGTATTTT. Amino acid sequence: CASSARPGQDTDTQYF. The chain couples TRBV18 to TRBJ2-3; TRBD1 agrees at 8 bases. The germline V gene has CDR1 KGHSH and CDR2 LQKENI. V lost 5 bases, J lost 3 bases, and 10 bases stayed unmatched. The CDR3 loop spans 16 amino acids.

V usage is TRBV7-2 and J usage is TRBJ2-5; 11 positions agree with TRBD2. J lost 3 bases, V lost 5 bases, and 5 bases had no gene match. The CDR3 extends over 15 amino acids. CDR1 is SGHTA and CDR2 is FQGNSA in the germline V gene. The CDR3 here is CASSAILAGEETQYF. The CDR3 nucleotides are TGTGCCAGCAGCGCAATACTAGCGGGAGAAGAGACCCAGTACTTC. Supplemented by reference TRBV7-2 and TRBJ2-5, the full variable domain reads GAGVSQSPSNKVTEKGKDVELRCDPISGHTALYWYRQSLGQGLEFLIYFQGNSAPDKSGLPSDRFSAERTGGSVSTLTIQRTQQEDSAVYLCASSAILAGEETQYFGPGTRLLVL.